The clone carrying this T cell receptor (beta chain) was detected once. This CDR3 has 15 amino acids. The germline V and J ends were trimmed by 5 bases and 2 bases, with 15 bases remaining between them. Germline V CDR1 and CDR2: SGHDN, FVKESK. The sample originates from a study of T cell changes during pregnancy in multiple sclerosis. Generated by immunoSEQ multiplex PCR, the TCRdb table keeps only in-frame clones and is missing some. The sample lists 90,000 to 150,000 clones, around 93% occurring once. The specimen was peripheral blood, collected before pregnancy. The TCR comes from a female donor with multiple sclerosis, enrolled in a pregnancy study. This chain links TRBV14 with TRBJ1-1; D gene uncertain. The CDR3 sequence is CASSVQRRGNTEAFF. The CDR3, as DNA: TGTGCCAGCAGCGTCCAGAGACGGGGAAACACTGAAGCTTTCTTT.